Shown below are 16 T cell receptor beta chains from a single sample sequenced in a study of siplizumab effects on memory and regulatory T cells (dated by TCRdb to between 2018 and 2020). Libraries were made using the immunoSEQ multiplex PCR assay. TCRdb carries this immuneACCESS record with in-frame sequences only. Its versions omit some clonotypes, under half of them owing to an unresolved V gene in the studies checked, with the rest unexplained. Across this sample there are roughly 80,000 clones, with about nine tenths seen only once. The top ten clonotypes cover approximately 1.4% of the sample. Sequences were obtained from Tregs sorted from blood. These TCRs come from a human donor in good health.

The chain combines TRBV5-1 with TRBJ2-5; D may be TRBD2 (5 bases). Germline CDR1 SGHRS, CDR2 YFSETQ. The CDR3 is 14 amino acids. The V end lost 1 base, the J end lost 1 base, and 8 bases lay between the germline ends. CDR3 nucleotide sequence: TGCGCCAGCAGCTTGCGGGGAATCCAAGAGACCCAGTACTTC. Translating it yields CASSLRGIQETQYF.

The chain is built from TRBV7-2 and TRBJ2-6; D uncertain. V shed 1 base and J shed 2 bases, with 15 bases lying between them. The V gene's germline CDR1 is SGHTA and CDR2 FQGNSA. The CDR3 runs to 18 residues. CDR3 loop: CASSLGVLMDPGANVLTF. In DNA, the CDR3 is TGTGCCAGCAGCTTAGGAGTCTTAATGGACCCTGGGGCCAACGTCCTGACTTTC.

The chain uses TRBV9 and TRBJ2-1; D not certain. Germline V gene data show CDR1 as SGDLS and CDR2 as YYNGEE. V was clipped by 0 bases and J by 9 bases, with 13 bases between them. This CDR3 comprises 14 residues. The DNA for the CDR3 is TGTGCCAGCAGCGTAGTTGACACCGTAGGTGAGCAGTTCTTC. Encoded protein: CASSVVDTVGEQFF.

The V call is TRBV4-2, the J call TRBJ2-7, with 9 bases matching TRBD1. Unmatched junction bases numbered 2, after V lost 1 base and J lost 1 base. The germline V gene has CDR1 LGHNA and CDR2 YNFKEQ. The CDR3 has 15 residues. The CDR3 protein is CASSQGQGVSYEQYF. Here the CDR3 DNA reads TGTGCCAGCAGCCAAGGACAGGGGGTATCCTACGAGCAGTACTTC.

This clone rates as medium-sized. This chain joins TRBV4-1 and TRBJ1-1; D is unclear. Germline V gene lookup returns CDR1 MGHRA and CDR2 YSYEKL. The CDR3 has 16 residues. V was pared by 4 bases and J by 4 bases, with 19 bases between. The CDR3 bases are TGCGCCAGCAGCCTAAAGTCGGTGGGCGGTGGCACTGAAGCTTTCTTT. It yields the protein CASSLKSVGGGTEAFF.

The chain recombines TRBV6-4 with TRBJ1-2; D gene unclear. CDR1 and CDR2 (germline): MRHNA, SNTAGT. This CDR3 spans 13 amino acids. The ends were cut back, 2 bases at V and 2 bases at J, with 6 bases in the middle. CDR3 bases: TGTGCCAGCAGTGACGGGCTAAACTATGGCTACACCTTC. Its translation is CASSDGLNYGYTF.

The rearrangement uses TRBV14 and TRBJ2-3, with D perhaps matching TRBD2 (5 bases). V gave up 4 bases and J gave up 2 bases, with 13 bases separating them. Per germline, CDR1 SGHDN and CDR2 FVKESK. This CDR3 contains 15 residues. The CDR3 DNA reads TGTGCCAGCAGCCGTTTAGCGCGCCTCACAGATACGCAGTATTTT. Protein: CASSRLARLTDTQYF.

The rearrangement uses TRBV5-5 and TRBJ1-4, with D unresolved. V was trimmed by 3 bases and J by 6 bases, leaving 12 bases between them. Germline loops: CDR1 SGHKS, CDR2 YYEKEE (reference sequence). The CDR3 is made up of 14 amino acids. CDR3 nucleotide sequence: TGTGCCAGCAGCTCCGGGTCCTGGGATGAAAAACTGTTTTTT. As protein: CASSSGSWDEKLFF.

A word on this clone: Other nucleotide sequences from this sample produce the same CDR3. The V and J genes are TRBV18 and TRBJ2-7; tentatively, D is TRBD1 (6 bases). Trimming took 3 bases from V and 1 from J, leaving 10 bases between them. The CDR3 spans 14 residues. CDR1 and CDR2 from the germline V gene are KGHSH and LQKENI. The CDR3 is CASSPRQGSYEQYF. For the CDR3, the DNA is TGTGCCAGCTCACCTCGTCAGGGGTCCTACGAGCAGTACTTC. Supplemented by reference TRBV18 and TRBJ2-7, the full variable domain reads NAGVMQNPRHLVRRRGQEARLRCSPMKGHSHVYWYRQLPEEGLKFMVYLQKENIIDESGMPKERFSAEFPKEGPSILRIQQVVRGDSAAYFCASSPRQGSYEQYFGPGTRLTVT.

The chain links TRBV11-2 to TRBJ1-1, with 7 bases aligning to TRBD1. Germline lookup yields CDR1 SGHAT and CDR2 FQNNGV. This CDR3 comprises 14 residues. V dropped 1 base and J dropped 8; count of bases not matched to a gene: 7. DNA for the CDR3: TGTGCCAGCAGCTTAGGGGACAGAGGAGGGGAAGCTTTCTTT. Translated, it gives CASSLGDRGGEAFF.

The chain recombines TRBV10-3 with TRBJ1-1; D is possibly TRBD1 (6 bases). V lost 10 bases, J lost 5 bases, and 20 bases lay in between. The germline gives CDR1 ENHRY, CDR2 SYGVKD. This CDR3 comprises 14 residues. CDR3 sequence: CATLPGTRETEAFF. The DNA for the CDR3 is TGTGCCACCCTCCCCGGGACAAGAGAAACTGAAGCTTTCTTT.

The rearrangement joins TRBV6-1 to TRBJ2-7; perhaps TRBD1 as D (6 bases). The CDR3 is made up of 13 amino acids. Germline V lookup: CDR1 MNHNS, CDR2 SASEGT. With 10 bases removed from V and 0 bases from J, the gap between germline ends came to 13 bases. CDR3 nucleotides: TGTGCCATCCAAAACAGGGACTCCTACGAGCAGTACTTC. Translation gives CAIQNRDSYEQYF.

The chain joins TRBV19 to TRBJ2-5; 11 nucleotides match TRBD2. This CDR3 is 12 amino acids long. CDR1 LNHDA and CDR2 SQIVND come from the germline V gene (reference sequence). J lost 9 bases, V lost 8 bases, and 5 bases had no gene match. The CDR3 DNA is TGTGCCAGTCGGCTAGCGGGGGGATCCCAGTACTTC. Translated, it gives CASRLAGGSQYF.

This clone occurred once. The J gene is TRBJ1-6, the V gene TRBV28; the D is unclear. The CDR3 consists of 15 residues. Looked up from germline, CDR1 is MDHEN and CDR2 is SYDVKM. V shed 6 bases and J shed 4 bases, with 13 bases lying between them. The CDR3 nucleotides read TGTGCCAGCAGGCTAACAGATTTATATAATTCACCCCTCCACTTT. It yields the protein CASRLTDLYNSPLHF.

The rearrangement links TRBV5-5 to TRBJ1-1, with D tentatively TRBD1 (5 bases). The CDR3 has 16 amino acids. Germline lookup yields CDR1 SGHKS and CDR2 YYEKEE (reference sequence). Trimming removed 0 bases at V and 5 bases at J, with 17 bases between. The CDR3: CASSLAGDGRGTEAFF. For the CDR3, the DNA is TGTGCCAGCAGCTTGGCCGGAGACGGCCGGGGGACTGAAGCTTTCTTT.

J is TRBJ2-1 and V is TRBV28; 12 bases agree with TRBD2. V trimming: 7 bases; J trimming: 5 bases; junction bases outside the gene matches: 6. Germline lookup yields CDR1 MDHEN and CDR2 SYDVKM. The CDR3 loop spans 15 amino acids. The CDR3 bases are TGTGCCAGCACCTTTGGACTAGCGGGGAACAATGAGCAGTTCTTC. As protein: CASTFGLAGNNEQFF.